These 13 T cell receptor beta chains share one sample of origin, sequenced in a study of tumor-infiltrating lymphocytes in primary liver carcinoma. Researchers generated TCR beta cDNA from about 500 ng of total RNA, relying on a constant-region primer. Three rounds of nested multiplex PCR with slightly modified ARM-PCR produced TCR beta libraries. TRBV1-TRBV30 forward primers paired with a C-beta reverse primer drove the first two PCR rounds, about 11 cycles each. TCRdb analysed the multiplex PCR reads with MiXCR anew, one entry per CDR3 protein. The sample has about 100,000 distinct CDR3 sequences; about 67% are singletons. Co-extraction yielded RNA and DNA from 20-30 mg of unsorted bulk tissue. Material: liver tumor tissue from sampling region 2. Subset here: tumor region T2, inferior pole. These receptors were collected from an older woman with primary liver carcinoma and hepatitis B virus infection.

This clonotype was recorded at least ten times. The V gene is TRBV12-3 or TRBV12-4, the J gene TRBJ2-1; 7 nucleotides align to TRBD2. The CDR3 contains 15 residues. J lost 9 bases, V lost 3 bases, and 11 bases had no gene match. The chain's CDR3 is CASSFLAGDSGEQFF. CDR3 nucleotides: TGTGCCAGCAGTTTTTTGGCGGGAGACTCCGGTGAGCAGTTCTTC.

This clonotype was seen at least ten times. The rearrangement joins TRBV5-1 to TRBJ1-4, with 8 bases that match TRBD1. CDR3 length: 15 residues. V shed 4 bases and J 8 bases; nucleotides not matched to a gene: 10. The germline V gene has CDR1 SGHRS and CDR2 YFSETQ. The CDR3 spells CASSEGQGGREKLFF. The CDR3 coding sequence is TGCGCCAGCAGCGAAGGACAGGGCGGAAGGGAAAAACTGTTTTTT.

As for this clonotype: A much more abundant neighbour one base away suggests this may be a read error. The chain links TRBV7-9 to TRBJ1-1; perhaps TRBD1 as D (5 bases). The CDR3 is 11 amino acids. CDR1 is SEHNR, CDR2 FQNEAQ, per germline (reference sequence). The germline V and J ends were trimmed by 8 bases and 10 bases, with 14 bases remaining between them. DNA of the CDR3: TGTGCCAGCGGCCCAGGGAGGCCAGCTTTCTTT. It is translated as CASGPGRPAFF.

About this clonotype itself: It is likely a read error, because the conserved phenylalanine at the end of the CDR3 is missing. The chain joins TRBV12-3 or TRBV12-4 to TRBJ2-3; D might be TRBD1 (6 bases). The end of the DNA fits TRBJ1-5 better, so the J call may be wrong. This CDR3 is built from 15 residues. The CDR3 DNA reads TGTGCCAGCAGCCGCGGACAGATTAGCACAGATACGCAGCATCTT. This translates into CASSRGQISTDTQHL.

As concerns this clonotype: This CDR3 fails to terminate in the conserved phenylalanine or tryptophan, so it likely reflects a read error. The genes are TRBV11-2 and TRBJ2-5; 7 bases agree with TRBD2. Germline V gene lookup returns CDR1 SGHAT and CDR2 FQNNGV. The CDR3 consists of 13 residues. The CDR3 DNA reads as TGTACCAGCAACTTTACGGGAGGCGGGGCCCAGTACATC. Translating it yields CTSNFTGGGAQYI.

Many counts were recorded for this clonotype. This chain uses TRBV5-1 with TRBJ1-1; no clear D gene. Trimming took off 0 bases at V and 4 bases at J, with 10 bases between the two ends. The CDR3 runs 14 residues. Germline V CDR1 and CDR2: SGHRS, YFSETQ. The CDR3 protein is CASSLERGSTEAFF. CDR3 DNA: TGCGCCAGCAGCTTGGAACGGGGAAGCACTGAAGCTTTCTTT. Drawing the rest from reference TRBV5-1 and TRBJ1-1, the complete variable domain is KAGVTQTPRYLIKTRGQQVTLSCSPISGHRSVSWYQQTPGQGLQFLFEYFSETQRNKGNFPGRFSGRQFSNSRSEMNVSTLELGDSALYLCASSLERGSTEAFFGQGTRLTVV.

On this clonotype: Relative to the germline gene, one junction end is altered; a read error may explain this. The chain employs TRBV11-2 and TRBJ2-3; tentative D call: TRBD2 (5 bases). CDR3 length equals 16 residues. Germline V lookup: CDR1 SGHAT, CDR2 FQNNGV. The DNA for the CDR3 is TGTGCCAACAGCTCAGAACTTGCTTCTAGCACAGATACGCAGAATTTT. Its translation: CANSSELASSTDTQNF.

This clonotype turned up a few times. This CDR3 is missing its conserved last phenylalanine or tryptophan, likely due to a read error. This rearrangement joins TRBV5-1 to TRBJ2-5, with 9 positions matching TRBD1. The germline V gene encodes CDR1 SGHRS and CDR2 YFSETQ. The V and J ends lost 3 bases and 4 bases, in that order; junction bases with no gene match: 7. CDR3 length: 15 residues. The chain's CDR3 is CASSSTGGRGETQYV. The DNA of the CDR3 is TGCGCCAGCAGCTCAACAGGGGGCAGGGGAGAGACCCAGTACGTC.

The chain carries TRBV10-2 and TRBJ2-7, with D possibly matching TRBD2 (6 bases). Germline V CDR1 and CDR2: WSHSY, SAAADI. CDR3 length: 14 amino acids. V was shortened by 8 bases and J by 2 bases, with 16 bases between the two germline ends. CDR3 DNA: TGCGCCAGCTGCAGACTAGTGTCAACCTACGAGCAGTACTTC. Amino acid sequence: CASCRLVSTYEQYF.

With respect to this clonotype: Compared with germline, one end of the junction differs, possibly owing to a read error. The chain employs TRBV28 and TRBJ1-1, with D maybe TRBD1 (5 bases). The CDR3 contains 13 residues. The germline gives CDR1 MDHEN, CDR2 SYDVKM. CDR3 bases: TGTGCCAGCAGAGAAAACGGGGGGACTGAAACTTTCTTT. Translated, it gives CASRENGGTETFF.

A word on this clonotype: A junction end diverges from the germline sequence, so it may reflect a read error. The rearrangement uses TRBV5-5 and TRBJ2-1; no clear D. Germline CDR1 SGHKS, CDR2 YYEKEE (reference sequence). This CDR3 has 15 amino acids. The CDR3 nucleotides are TGTGTCAGCAGCTTGCGCTGGGCTGAAACCAATGAGCAGTTCTTC. Protein sequence: CVSSLRWAETNEQFF.

This clonotype has just a few counts. A much larger clone is a single base away; this may be a read error. The CDR3 loop reads CASRNHKDAGELFF. CDR3 nucleotide sequence: TGTGCCAGCAGGAACCATAAGGACGCCGGGGAGCTGTTTTTT. The chain couples TRBV11-3 to TRBJ2-2; D gene uncertain. Germline CDR1 reads SGHNT; CDR2 reads YENEEA. The CDR3 spans 14 residues. V lost 6 bases and J lost 6, with 14 bases in between.

This clonotype was picked up one time. A clone one base away is much larger, so this may be a read error. The chain recombines TRBV10-2 with TRBJ2-1; 8 bases match TRBD2. CDR1 and CDR2 from the germline V gene are WSHSY and SAAADI. V lost 2 bases and J lost 8; bases outside the gene matches: 8. The CDR3 contains 15 residues. The CDR3 region is CASSEIQRGNDEQFF. The CDR3 nucleotides are TGCGCCAGCAGTGAGATCCAGCGGGGGAACGATGAGCAGTTCTTC.